These 22 T cell receptor beta chains came from one sample sequenced in a study of blood T cell repertoires in COVID-19. TCRdb keeps only in-frame clones here, not all; method: immunoSEQ multiplex PCR. The table includes approximately 260,000 clones, about nine tenths detected once. The sequenced sample consisted of peripheral blood. The receptor set was obtained from a man aged 55-75 years who had recovered from COVID-19.

The gene calls are TRBV2 and TRBJ1-3, with a weak D call TRBD1 (5 bases). Germline CDR1 SNHLY, CDR2 FYNNEI. V lost 4 bases and J lost 1, with 8 bases in between. The CDR3 sequence is 14 residues long. DNA for the CDR3: TGTGCCAGCAGTGTAACAGGTTCTGGAAACACCATATATTTT. Translating it yields CASSVTGSGNTIYF. Filled out from reference TRBV2 and TRBJ1-3, the complete variable domain reads EPEVTQTPSHQVTQMGQEVILRCVPISNHLYFYWYRQILGQKVEFLVSFYNNEISEKSEIFDDQFSVERPDGSNFTLKIRSTKLEDSAMYFCASSVTGSGNTIYFGEGSWLTVV.

This chain connects TRBV6-2 or TRBV6-3 to TRBJ2-7; 7 bases line up with TRBD2. This CDR3 contains 14 residues. V dropped 6 bases and J dropped 5; count of bases not matched to a gene: 10. Germline V CDR1 and CDR2: MNHEY, SVGEGT. In nucleotides, the CDR3 is TGTGCCAGCAGCCCCGACCGGACTAGGAACGAGCAGTACTTC. This codes for CASSPDRTRNEQYF.

This chain joins TRBV5-5 and TRBJ2-1, with 7 bases matching TRBD2. In germline, CDR1 is SGHKS, CDR2 YYEKEE (reference sequence). Losses at the gene ends were 3 bases for V and 0 bases for J; bases not matched to a gene: 6. The CDR3 extends over 16 amino acids. The CDR3 sequence is CASSSFSGHSYNEQFF. CDR3 nucleotides: TGTGCCAGCAGCTCCTTTAGCGGGCACTCCTACAATGAGCAGTTCTTC.

Notes on this clone: Other DNA sequences in the sample encode the same CDR3. The chain couples TRBV29-1 to TRBJ1-1; D call uncertain. Trimming left V 0 bases short and J 6 bases short, with 5 bases between. The CDR3 consists of 11 residues. Germline V CDR1 and CDR2: SQVTM, ANQGSEA. The CDR3: CSVEDSAEAFF. CDR3 bases: TGCAGCGTTGAAGATAGTGCTGAAGCTTTCTTT.

The V gene is TRBV28, the J gene TRBJ2-3, with TRBD2 matching over 9 bases. V trimming: 3 bases; J trimming: 3 bases; junction bases outside the gene matches: 10. There are 17 residues in the CDR3. Germline V gene sequence: CDR1 MDHEN, CDR2 SYDVKM. CDR3 amino acids: CASSFPTSGGLTDTQYF. CDR3 bases: TGTGCCAGCAGTTTTCCCACGAGCGGGGGGTTGACAGATACGCAGTATTTT.

This clone was counted between two and nine times. This sequence joins TRBV21-1 and TRBJ2-7; the table names TRBD1, a call not compared with the DNA. TRBV21-1 represents a pseudogene. The CDR3 extends over 14 amino acids. The CDR3 DNA reads TGTGCCAGCACAGGACAGGGTCATGTAAGAGAGCAGTACGTC. It translates to CASTGQGHVREQYV.

This chain uses TRBV29-1 with TRBJ1-2; a weak D match, TRBD1 (6 bases). Germline V gene sequence: CDR1 SQVTM, CDR2 ANQGSEA. V was trimmed by 6 bases and J by 4 bases, leaving 15 bases between them. The CDR3 is 13 residues long. The CDR3 nucleotides are TGCAGCGTGGGACAACAGGGTCGCTATGGCTACACCTTC. This gives the protein CSVGQQGRYGYTF.

The chain is built from TRBV5-1 and TRBJ1-2; D may be TRBD1 (5 bases). CDR3 length: 14 residues. Germline V gene lookup returns CDR1 SGHRS and CDR2 YFSETQ. Trimming removed 0 bases from V and 6 bases from J, with 12 bases in between. CDR3 amino acids: CASSLVTVGHGYTF. CDR3 sequence (DNA): TGCGCCAGCAGCTTGGTGACAGTTGGTCATGGCTACACCTTC.

For this clone: The same CDR3 arises from other DNA sequences in this sample as well. V usage is TRBV5-1 and J usage is TRBJ1-4, with D possibly matching TRBD1 (5 bases). This CDR3 region has 14 residues. Per the germline V gene, CDR1 is SGHRS and CDR2 is YFSETQ. Trimming shortened V by 0 bases and J by 5 bases, and 8 bases separated the two germline ends. The CDR3 is CASSLERGNEKLFF. For the CDR3, the DNA is TGCGCCAGCAGCTTGGAACGGGGGAATGAAAAACTGTTTTTT.

This clone was picked up one time. The chain joins TRBV30 to TRBJ2-5, with no clear D. The CDR3 contains 14 residues. The V gene lost 0 bases and the J gene lost 2 bases, with 10 bases spanning the gap. Germline V lookup: CDR1 GTSNPN, CDR2 SVGIG (reference sequence). CDR3 in DNA: TGTGCCTGGAGTGTACTTTTACAGCAAGAGACCCAGTACTTC. Its protein is CAWSVLLQQETQYF. The full variable domain, rest sourced from reference TRBV30 and TRBJ2-5, is SQTIHQWPATLVQPVGSPLSLECTVEGTSNPNLYWYRQAAGRGLQLLFYSVGIGQISSEVPQNLSASRPQDRQFILSSKKLLLSDSGFYLCAWSVLLQQETQYFGPGTRLLVL.

The V and J genes are TRBV19 and TRBJ2-3, with 12 bases identical to TRBD2. Germline CDR1 reads LNHDA; CDR2 reads SQIVND (reference sequence). The CDR3 covers 14 residues. J gave up 7 bases and V 7 bases, and 6 bases lay outside the gene matches. Here the CDR3 reads CASTTGLAGHTQYF. The CDR3 DNA follows: TGTGCCAGTACCACTGGACTAGCGGGACATACGCAGTATTTT.

This chain uses TRBV6-6 with TRBJ2-5, with 8 bases lining up with TRBD2. Germline CDR1 and CDR2: MNHNY and SVGAGI (reference sequence). The CDR3 contains 14 residues. V dropped 5 bases and J dropped 4; count of bases not matched to a gene: 6. The CDR3 DNA reads as TGTGCCAGCAGTCTCCCGAGCGGGGGAGAGACCCAGTACTTC. Translating it yields CASSLPSGGETQYF.

V is TRBV5-6 and J is TRBJ2-1, with 9 bases aligning to TRBD2. The CDR3 covers 19 residues. Trimming at V came to 3 bases and at J to 4 bases, leaving 17 bases not matched to a gene. CDR1 and CDR2 (germline): SGHDT, YYEEEE. In DNA form, the CDR3 reads TGTGCCAGCAGCTCCGTGAGGGCTAGCGGGGTCGGGGGGTACAATGAGCAGTTCTTC. This codes for CASSSVRASGVGGYNEQFF.

V and J are TRBV6-5 and TRBJ2-1; TRBD2 agrees at 12 bases. Germline CDR1 reads MNHEY; CDR2 reads SVGAGI. V lost 6 bases and J lost 4; bases outside the gene matches: 4. The CDR3 loop spans 15 amino acids. CDR3 sequence reads: CASRSSGGDYNEQFF. In DNA form, the CDR3 reads TGTGCCAGCAGATCTAGCGGGGGGGATTACAATGAGCAGTTCTTC.

V gene TRBV7-2 combines with J gene TRBJ1-1; TRBD1 matches at 7 bases. There are 17 residues in the CDR3. The germline CDR1 and CDR2 sequences are SGHTA and FQGNSA. V lost 3 bases, J lost 1 base, and 11 bases stayed unmatched. The CDR3 coding sequence is TGTGCCAGCAGCTTTCCGACGGGGAGGACAGGGAACACTGAAGCTTTCTTT. It specifies CASSFPTGRTGNTEAFF.

In this sample, this clone turned up once. This chain connects TRBV6-5 to TRBJ1-6, with a tentative D call TRBD1 (5 bases). The V gene's germline CDR1 is MNHEY and CDR2 SVGAGI. The V and J ends lost 5 bases and 9 bases respectively, with 17 bases between them. The CDR3 has 15 amino acids. The CDR3 DNA reads TGTGCCAGCAGTACCCCAGGGAGGGGACTTTCACCCCTCCACTTT. Amino acid sequence: CASSTPGRGLSPLHF.

The genes are TRBV24-1 and TRBJ2-3; D remains unclear. This CDR3 spans 15 amino acids. The germline V gene encodes CDR1 KGHDR and CDR2 SFDVKD. The ends were cut back, 6 bases at V and 0 bases at J, with 12 bases in the middle. CDR3: CATSKWHSSTDTQYF. As DNA, the CDR3 is TGTGCCACCAGTAAGTGGCATTCTAGCACAGATACGCAGTATTTT.

The genes are TRBV2 and TRBJ2-3; the match to TRBD1 covers 7 bases. The germline CDR1 and CDR2 sequences are SNHLY and FYNNEI. With 8 bases clipped from V and 9 bases from J, the junction kept 11 bases outside the gene matches. CDR3 length: 13 amino acids. The CDR3 loop is CASPETGTGTQYF. CDR3 sequence (DNA): TGTGCCAGCCCCGAGACAGGGACGGGGACGCAGTATTTT.

This rearrangement joins TRBV7-8 to TRBJ1-3, with D tentatively TRBD1 (6 bases). This CDR3 spans 16 amino acids. Germline loops: CDR1 SGHVS, CDR2 FQNEAQ. V was trimmed by 1 base and J by 2 bases, leaving 12 bases between them. The CDR3 region is CASSLGLQGAGNTIYF. CDR3 in DNA: TGTGCCAGCAGCTTAGGGTTACAGGGCGCTGGAAACACCATATATTTT.

The V gene is TRBV7-6, the J gene TRBJ1-5, with D perhaps TRBD1 (6 bases). Germline CDR1 is SGHVS and CDR2 is FNYEAQ. Trimming took off 5 bases at V and 0 bases at J, with 23 bases between the two ends. The CDR3 sequence is 19 residues long. DNA for the CDR3: TGTGCCAGCAGCCCCCGATCGGGCAGGGGAGGGTTTAGCAATCAGCCCCAGCATTTT. This translates into CASSPRSGRGGFSNQPQHF.

The rearrangement uses TRBV6-1 and TRBJ1-1; TRBD1 is a possible D gene (5 bases). Germline V gives CDR1 MNHNS, CDR2 SASEGT. Trimming took 11 bases from V and 0 from J, leaving 10 bases between them. The CDR3 is made up of 12 amino acids. The CDR3 bases are TGTGCCCACGGGACTTTGAACACTGAAGCTTTCTTT. Amino acids: CAHGTLNTEAFF.

The gene calls are TRBV5-1 and TRBJ2-5; 8 nucleotides match TRBD1. The CDR3 loop spans 15 amino acids. CDR1 and CDR2 from the germline V gene are SGHRS and YFSETQ. V shed 8 bases, J shed 3 bases, and the junction held 12 bases outside the gene matches. The CDR3 protein is CASSGQGGVKETQYF. For the CDR3, the DNA is TGCGCCAGTAGCGGACAGGGAGGCGTTAAAGAGACCCAGTACTTC.